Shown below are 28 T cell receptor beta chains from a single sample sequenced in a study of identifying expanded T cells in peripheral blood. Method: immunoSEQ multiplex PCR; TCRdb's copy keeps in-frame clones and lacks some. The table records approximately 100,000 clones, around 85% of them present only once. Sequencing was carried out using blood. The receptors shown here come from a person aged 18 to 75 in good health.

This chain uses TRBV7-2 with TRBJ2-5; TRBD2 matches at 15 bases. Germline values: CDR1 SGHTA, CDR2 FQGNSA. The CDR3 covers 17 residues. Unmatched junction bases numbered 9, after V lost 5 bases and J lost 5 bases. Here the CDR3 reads CASSKGLAGGRWETQYF. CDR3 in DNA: TGTGCCAGCAGCAAAGGACTAGCGGGGGGGCGGTGGGAGACCCAGTACTTC.

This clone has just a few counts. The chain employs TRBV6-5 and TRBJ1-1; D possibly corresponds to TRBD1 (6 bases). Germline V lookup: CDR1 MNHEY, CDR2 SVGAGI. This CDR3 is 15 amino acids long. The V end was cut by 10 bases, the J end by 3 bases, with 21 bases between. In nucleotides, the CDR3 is TGTGCCACCTATCGTGGGGGCTTTAGGGACACTGAAGCTTTCTTT. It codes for CATYRGGFRDTEAFF.

The CDR3 DNA reads TGTGCCACCAGCAGCAGTCCGTTTTACACCGGGGAGCTGTTTTTT. Translated: CATSSSPFYTGELFF. The chain couples TRBV15 to TRBJ2-2; no reliable D call. V was cut by 3 bases and J by 3 bases, with 11 bases left in between. Germline lookup yields CDR1 LNHNV and CDR2 YYDKDF (reference sequence). CDR3 length: 15 amino acids.

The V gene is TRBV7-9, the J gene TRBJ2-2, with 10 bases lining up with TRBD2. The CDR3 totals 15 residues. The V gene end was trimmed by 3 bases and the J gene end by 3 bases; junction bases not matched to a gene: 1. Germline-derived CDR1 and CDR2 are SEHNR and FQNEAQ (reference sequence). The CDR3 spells CASSFGTSDTGELFF. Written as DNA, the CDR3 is TGTGCCAGCAGCTTTGGGACTAGCGACACCGGGGAGCTGTTTTTT.

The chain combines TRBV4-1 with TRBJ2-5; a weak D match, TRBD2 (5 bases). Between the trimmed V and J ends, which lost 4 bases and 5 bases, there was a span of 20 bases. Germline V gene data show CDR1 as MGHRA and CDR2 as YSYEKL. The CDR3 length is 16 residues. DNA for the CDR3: TGCGCCAGCAGCCCAACCGCATCCGGGGTCGGGGAGACCCAGTACTTC. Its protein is CASSPTASGVGETQYF.

CDR3 loop: CAISRSGAYNEQFF. The CDR3 DNA is TGTGCCATCAGCCGGAGCGGGGCGTACAATGAGCAGTTCTTC. The chain is built from TRBV27 and TRBJ2-1; 7 bases are shared with TRBD2. The CDR3 runs to 14 residues. Germline-derived CDR1 and CDR2 are MNHEY and SMNVEV (reference sequence). The J segment lost 4 bases and the V segment lost 10 bases, leaving 10 bases of the junction unmatched.

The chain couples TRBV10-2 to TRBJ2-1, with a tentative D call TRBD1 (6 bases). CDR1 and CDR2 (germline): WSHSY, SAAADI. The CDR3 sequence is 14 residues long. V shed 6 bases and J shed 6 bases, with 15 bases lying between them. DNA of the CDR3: TGCGCCAGCAGCGATCCCGGGACACTCAATGAGCAGTTCTTC. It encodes CASSDPGTLNEQFF.

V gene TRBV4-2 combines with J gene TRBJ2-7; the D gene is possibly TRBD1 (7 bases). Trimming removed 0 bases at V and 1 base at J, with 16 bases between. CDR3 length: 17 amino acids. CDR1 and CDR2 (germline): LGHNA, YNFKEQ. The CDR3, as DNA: TGTGCCAGCAGCCAAGATTGGGGCAGGGGGGATTCCTACGAGCAGTACTTC. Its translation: CASSQDWGRGDSYEQYF.

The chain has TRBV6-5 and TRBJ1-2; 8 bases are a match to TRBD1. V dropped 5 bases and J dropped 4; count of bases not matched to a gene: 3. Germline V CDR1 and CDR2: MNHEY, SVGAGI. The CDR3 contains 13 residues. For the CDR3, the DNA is TGTGCCAGCAGTCCGGACAGGGCCTATGGCTACACCTTC. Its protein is CASSPDRAYGYTF.

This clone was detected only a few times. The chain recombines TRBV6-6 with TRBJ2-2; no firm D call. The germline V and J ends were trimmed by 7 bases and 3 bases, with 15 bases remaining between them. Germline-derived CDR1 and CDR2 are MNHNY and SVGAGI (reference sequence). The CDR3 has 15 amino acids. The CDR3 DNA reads TGTGCCAGCACCCCCGGGCCAATCTACACCGGGGAGCTGTTTTTT. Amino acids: CASTPGPIYTGELFF.

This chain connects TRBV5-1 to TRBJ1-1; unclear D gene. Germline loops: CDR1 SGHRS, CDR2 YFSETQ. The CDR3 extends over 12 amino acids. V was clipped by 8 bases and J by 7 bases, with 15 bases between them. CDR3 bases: TGCGCCAGTACCAACGGAGGCGGTGAAGCTTTCTTT. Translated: CASTNGGGEAFF.

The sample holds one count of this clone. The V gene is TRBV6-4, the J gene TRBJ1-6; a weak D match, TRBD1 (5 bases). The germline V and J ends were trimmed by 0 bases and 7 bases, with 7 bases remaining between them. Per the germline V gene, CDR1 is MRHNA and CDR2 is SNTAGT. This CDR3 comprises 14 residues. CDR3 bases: TGTGCCAGCAGTGACTCAGGGGAAAATTCACCCCTCCACTTT. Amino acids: CASSDSGENSPLHF.

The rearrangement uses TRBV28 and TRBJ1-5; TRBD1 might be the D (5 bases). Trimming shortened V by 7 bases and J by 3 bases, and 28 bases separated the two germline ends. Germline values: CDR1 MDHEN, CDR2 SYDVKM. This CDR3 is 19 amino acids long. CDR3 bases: TGTGCCAGCACAGGGCTACTCGGAATTAATATCGCCCTCAATCAGCCCCAGCATTTT. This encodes CASTGLLGINIALNQPQHF.

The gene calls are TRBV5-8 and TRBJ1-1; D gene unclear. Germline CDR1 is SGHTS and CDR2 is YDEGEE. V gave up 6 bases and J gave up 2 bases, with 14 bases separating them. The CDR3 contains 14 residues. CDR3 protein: CASTYFTANTEAFF. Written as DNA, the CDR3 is TGTGCCAGCACCTATTTTACGGCTAACACTGAAGCTTTCTTT.

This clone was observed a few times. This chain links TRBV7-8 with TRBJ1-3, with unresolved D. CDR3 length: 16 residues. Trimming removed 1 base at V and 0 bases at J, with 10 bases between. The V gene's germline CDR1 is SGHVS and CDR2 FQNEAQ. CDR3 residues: CASSLGRQSSGNTIYF. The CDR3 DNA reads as TGTGCCAGCAGCTTAGGACGGCAGAGCTCTGGAAACACCATATATTTT.

The CDR3 loop reads CASSQVTVHSGANVLTF. The CDR3 region has the DNA TGCGCCAGCAGCCAAGTAACGGTGCACTCTGGGGCCAACGTCCTGACTTTC. The rearrangement links TRBV4-1 to TRBJ2-6; D uncertain. The CDR3 is 17 amino acids. Per the germline V gene, CDR1 is MGHRA and CDR2 is YSYEKL. V was clipped by 1 base and J by 0 bases, with 10 bases between them.

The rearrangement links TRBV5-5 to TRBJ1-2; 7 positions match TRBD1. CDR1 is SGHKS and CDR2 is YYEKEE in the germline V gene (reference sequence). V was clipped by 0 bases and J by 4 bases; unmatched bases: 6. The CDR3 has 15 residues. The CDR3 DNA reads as TGTGCCAGCAGCTTGGAGGGGGCGAGGGCCTATGGCTACACCTTC. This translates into CASSLEGARAYGYTF.

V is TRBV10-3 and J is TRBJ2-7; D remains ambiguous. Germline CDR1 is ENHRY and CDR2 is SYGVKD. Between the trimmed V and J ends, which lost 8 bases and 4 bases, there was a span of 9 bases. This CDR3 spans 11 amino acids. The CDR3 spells CAIGSDYEQYF. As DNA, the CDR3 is TGTGCCATCGGCTCCGATTACGAGCAGTACTTC.

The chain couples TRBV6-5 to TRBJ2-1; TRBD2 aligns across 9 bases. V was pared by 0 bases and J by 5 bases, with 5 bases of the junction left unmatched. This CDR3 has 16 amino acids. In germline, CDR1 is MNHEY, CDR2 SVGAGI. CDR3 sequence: CASSYSMSSGNNEQFF. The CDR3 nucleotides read TGTGCCAGCAGTTACTCGATGTCTAGCGGGAACAATGAGCAGTTCTTC.

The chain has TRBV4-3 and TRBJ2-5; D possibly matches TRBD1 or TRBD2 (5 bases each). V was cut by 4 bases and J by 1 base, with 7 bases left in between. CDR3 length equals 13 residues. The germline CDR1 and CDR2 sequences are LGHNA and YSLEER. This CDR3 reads CASSRDAQETQYF. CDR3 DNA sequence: TGCGCCAGCAGCCGGGACGCCCAAGAGACCCAGTACTTC.

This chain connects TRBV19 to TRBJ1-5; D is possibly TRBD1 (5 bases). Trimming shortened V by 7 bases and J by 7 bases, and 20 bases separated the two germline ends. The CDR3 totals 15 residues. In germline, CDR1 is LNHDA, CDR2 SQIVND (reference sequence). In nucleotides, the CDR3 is TGTGCCAGTATGTGGGGACCAGGTCGACAGCAGCCCCAGCATTTT. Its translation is CASMWGPGRQQPQHF.

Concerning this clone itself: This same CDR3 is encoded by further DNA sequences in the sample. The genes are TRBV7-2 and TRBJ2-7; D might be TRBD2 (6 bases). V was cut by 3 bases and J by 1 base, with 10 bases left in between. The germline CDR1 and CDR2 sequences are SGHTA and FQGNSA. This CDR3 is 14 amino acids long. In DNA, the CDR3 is TGTGCCAGCAGCTTGACTAGTTCATCCTACGAGCAGTACTTC. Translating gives CASSLTSSSYEQYF.

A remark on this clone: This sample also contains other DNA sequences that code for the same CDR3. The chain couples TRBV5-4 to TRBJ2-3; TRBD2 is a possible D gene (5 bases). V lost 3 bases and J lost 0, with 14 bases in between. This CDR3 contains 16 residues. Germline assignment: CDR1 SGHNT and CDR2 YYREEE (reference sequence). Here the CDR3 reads CASSSRTRASTDTQYF. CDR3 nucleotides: TGTGCCAGCAGCTCACGCACTAGGGCTAGCACAGATACGCAGTATTTT.

The CDR3 is CASSQGTSGSNEQFF. CDR3 nucleotides: TGCGCCAGCAGCCAAGGGACTAGCGGTAGCAATGAGCAGTTCTTC. The chain combines TRBV4-3 with TRBJ2-1; 10 bases agree with TRBD2. V gave up 1 base and J gave up 6 bases; unmatched junction bases: 3. The CDR3 sequence is 15 residues long. Germline V lookup: CDR1 LGHNA, CDR2 YSLEER.

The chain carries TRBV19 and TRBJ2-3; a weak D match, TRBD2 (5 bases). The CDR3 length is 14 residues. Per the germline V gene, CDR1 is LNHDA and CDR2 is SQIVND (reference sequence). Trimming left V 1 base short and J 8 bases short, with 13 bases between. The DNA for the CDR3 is TGTGCCAGTAGTATAGTTGACCGGCGGGCTACGCAGTATTTT. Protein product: CASSIVDRRATQYF. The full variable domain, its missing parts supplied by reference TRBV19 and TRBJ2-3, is DGGITQSPKYLFRKEGQNVTLSCEQNLNHDAMYWYRQDPGQGLRLIYYSQIVNDFQKGDIAEGYSVSREKKESFPLTVTSAQKNPTAFYLCASSIVDRRATQYFGPGTRLTVL.

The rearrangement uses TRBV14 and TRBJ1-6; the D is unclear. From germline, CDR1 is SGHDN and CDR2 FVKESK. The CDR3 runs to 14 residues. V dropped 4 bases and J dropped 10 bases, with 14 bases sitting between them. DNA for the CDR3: TGTGCCAGCAGCCTGGGCGGTGTAGGATCACCCCTCCACTTT. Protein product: CASSLGGVGSPLHF.

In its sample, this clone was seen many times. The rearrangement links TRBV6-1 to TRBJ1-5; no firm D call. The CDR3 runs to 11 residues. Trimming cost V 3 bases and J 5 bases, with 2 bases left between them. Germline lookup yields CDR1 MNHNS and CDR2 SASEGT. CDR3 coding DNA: TGTGCCAGCAGTGATGATCAGCCCCAGCATTTT. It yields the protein CASSDDQPQHF.

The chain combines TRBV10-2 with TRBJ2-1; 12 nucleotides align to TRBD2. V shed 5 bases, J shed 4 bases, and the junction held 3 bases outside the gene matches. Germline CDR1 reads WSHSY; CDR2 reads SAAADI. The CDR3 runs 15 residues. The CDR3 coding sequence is TGCGCCAGCAGTTGGACTAGCGGGGAGTACAATGAGCAGTTCTTC. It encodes CASSWTSGEYNEQFF.